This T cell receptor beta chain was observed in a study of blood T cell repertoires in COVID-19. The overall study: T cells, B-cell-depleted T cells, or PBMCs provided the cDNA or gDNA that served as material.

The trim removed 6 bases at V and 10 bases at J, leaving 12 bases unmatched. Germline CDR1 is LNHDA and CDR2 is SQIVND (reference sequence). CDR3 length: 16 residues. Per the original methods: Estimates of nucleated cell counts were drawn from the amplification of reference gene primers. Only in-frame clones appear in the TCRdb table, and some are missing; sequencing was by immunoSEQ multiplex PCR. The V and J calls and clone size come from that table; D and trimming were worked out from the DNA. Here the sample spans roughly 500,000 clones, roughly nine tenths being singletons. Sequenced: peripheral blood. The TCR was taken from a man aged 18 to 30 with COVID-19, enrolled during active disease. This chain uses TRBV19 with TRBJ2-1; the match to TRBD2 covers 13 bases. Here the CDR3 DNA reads TGTGCCAGTAGCCGGATGGGACTAGCGGGAAAGGACGAGCAGTTCTTC. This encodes CASSRMGLAGKDEQFF.